These 11 T cell receptor beta chains were all obtained from the same sample, sequenced in a study of T cell responses to AZD1222 COVID-19 vaccine. The assay was immunoSEQ multiplex PCR, and TCRdb's table has in-frame clones only and misses some. Of 75,000 to 95,000 clones listed, roughly 86% were seen once; the top ten hold over 2.5%. The input for sequencing was peripheral blood, taken on day 0 of MenACWY control vaccination. Every receptor here comes from an adult in good health.

The CDR3 spells CAVTDRTGEQYF. Here the CDR3 DNA reads TGTGCCGTCACGGACAGGACAGGGGAGCAGTACTTC. The rearrangement uses TRBV10-3 and TRBJ2-7, with 8 bases aligning to TRBD1. This CDR3 is 12 amino acids long. Trimming cost V 11 bases and J 7 bases; bases outside gene matches: 10. CDR1 ENHRY and CDR2 SYGVKD come from the germline V gene.

The chain carries TRBV5-1 and TRBJ1-2; 7 bases agree with TRBD1. Germline CDR1 reads SGHRS; CDR2 reads YFSETQ. The V segment lost 4 bases and the J segment 6 bases; nucleotides outside the gene matches: 12. CDR3 length: 15 amino acids. CDR3 DNA sequence: TGCGCCAGCAGCGATCGGGGGCGACAGGGCCATGGCTACACCTTC. Protein product: CASSDRGRQGHGYTF.

This CDR3 is CASSDPGLAYEQYF. The CDR3 DNA follows: TGTGCCAGCAGCGATCCGGGACTAGCTTACGAGCAGTACTTC. The gene calls are TRBV2 and TRBJ2-7; 9 bases are shared with TRBD2. Germline CDR1 and CDR2: SNHLY and FYNNEI. Trimming removed 6 bases from V and 4 bases from J; junction bases left unmatched: 7. The CDR3 has 14 amino acids.

This clone was seen only once. J is TRBJ1-1 and V is TRBV27; D is unclear. With 0 bases removed from V and 1 base from J, the gap between germline ends came to 9 bases. CDR1 is MNHEY, CDR2 SMNVEV, per germline (reference sequence). This CDR3 comprises 15 residues. This CDR3 reads CASSLSGTSNTEAFF. CDR3 bases: TGTGCCAGCAGTTTATCGGGAACGTCGAACACTGAAGCTTTCTTT.

This chain uses TRBV5-4 with TRBJ1-6, with no clear D. Germline lookup yields CDR1 SGHNT and CDR2 YYREEE (reference sequence). The CDR3 sequence is 13 residues long. The CDR3 sequence: CASQPGYNSPLHF. In DNA form, the CDR3 reads TGTGCGTCCCAGCCGGGCTATAATTCACCCCTCCACTTT. Variable domain in full (rest from reference TRBV5-4 and TRBJ1-6): ETGVTQSPTHLIKTRGQQVTLRCSSQSGHNTVSWYQQALGQGPQFIFQYYREEENGRGNFPPRFSGLQFPNYSSELNVNALELDDSALYLCASQPGYNSPLHFGNGTRLTVT.

This chain connects TRBV11-3 to TRBJ2-3; 11 positions match TRBD2. Germline CDR1 and CDR2: SGHNT and YENEEA. The CDR3 spans 16 residues. V trimming: 8 bases; J trimming: 3 bases; junction bases outside the gene matches: 10. CDR3 region: CASGGPSGGLTDTQYF. The CDR3 DNA reads TGTGCCAGCGGCGGCCCTAGCGGGGGGTTGACAGATACGCAGTATTTT.

The CDR3 loop reads CASSDGTAVHEQYF. The CDR3, as DNA: TGTGCCAGCAGTGATGGGACAGCGGTCCATGAGCAGTACTTC. The chain employs TRBV27 and TRBJ2-7; 7 positions match TRBD1. The CDR3 has 14 amino acids. With 5 bases clipped from V and 7 bases from J, the junction kept 11 bases outside the gene matches. The V gene's germline CDR1 is MNHEY and CDR2 SMNVEV (reference sequence).

This clone was counted once. The chain is built from TRBV27 and TRBJ2-7, with TRBD1 matching 7 bases. V trimming: 4 bases; J trimming: 0 bases; junction bases outside the gene matches: 0. CDR3 length: 13 residues. Germline CDR1 reads MNHEY; CDR2 reads SMNVEV (reference sequence). CDR3 in DNA: TGTGCCAGCAGTTGGGACAGCTCCTACGAGCAGTACTTC. The encoded protein is CASSWDSSYEQYF.

The chain joins TRBV5-1 to TRBJ1-6; D uncertain. Per germline, CDR1 SGHRS and CDR2 YFSETQ. Trimming cost V 4 bases and J 7 bases, with 12 bases left between them. The CDR3 is made up of 14 amino acids. For the CDR3, the DNA is TGCGCCAGCAGCAATGTTGGACTAAATTCACCCCTCCACTTT. This sequence encodes CASSNVGLNSPLHF.

The chain links TRBV19 to TRBJ2-4, with D perhaps matching TRBD1 (6 bases). CDR3 length: 17 amino acids. V was trimmed by 2 bases and J by 8 bases, leaving 22 bases between them. The germline V gene has CDR1 LNHDA and CDR2 SQIVND (reference sequence). In DNA, the CDR3 is TGTGCCAGTAGTATAATTCCCGGACAGCTCGGAGTTGACATTCAGTACTTC. Amino acids: CASSIIPGQLGVDIQYF.

The rearrangement uses TRBV5-1 and TRBJ1-6; D is possibly TRBD1 (5 bases). V lost 2 bases and J lost 5, with 14 bases in between. The CDR3 is 16 amino acids. Germline values: CDR1 SGHRS, CDR2 YFSETQ. The CDR3 bases are TGCGCCAGCAGCTTAGAGGACGGGGGGAATAATTCACCCCTCCACTTT. Protein sequence: CASSLEDGGNNSPLHF.